This T cell receptor (beta chain) was recorded in a study of tumor and adjacent non-tumor tissue in lung cancer. On the study more broadly: Each sample yielded 4 million to 4.5 million productive TCRbeta reads on average. Regarding the study as a whole: Top 100 clones took a larger repertoire share in normal lung.

The template was RNA from unsorted bulk tissue. This clonotype was found once. Its cognate antigen is unknown. A read error may produce the germline difference seen at one junction end. TCRbeta libraries were built with three rounds of nested PCR, modified from ARM-PCR. TCRdb redid the calling of the multiplex PCR reads with MiXCR, one entry per CDR3 protein. The sample yields 68,000 or so distinct CDR3 sequences, approximately 63% seen once. Germline CDR1 SGHRS, CDR2 YFSETQ. The CDR3 runs 15 residues. This chain uses TRBV5-1 with TRBJ2-7, with D perhaps matching TRBD1 (5 bases). The receptor comes from a man in his forties or fifties with non-small cell lung cancer. Sequencing was carried out using lung tumor tissue. The CDR3 loop reads CTSNLAVGLSDEQYF. CDR3 DNA sequence: TGCACCAGCAACTTGGCCGTGGGGCTATCGGACGAGCAGTACTTC.